This entry features one T cell receptor (beta chain) sequence. CDR3 length equals 18 residues. The ends were cut back, 4 bases at V and 0 bases at J, with 16 bases in the middle. Germline V gene data show CDR1 as ENHRY and CDR2 as SYGVKD. Using its own MiXCR run on the RT-PCR reads, TCRdb lists one record per CDR3 protein. The top ten clones hold about 3.6% of a sample with 650,000 to 800,000 distinct CDR3 sequences, 14% of them seen once. This rearrangement joins TRBV10-3 to TRBJ2-6; D unresolved. Sample: memory CD4+ T cells from blood. The TCR sequence derives from a female donor in good health, serving as a healthy control. The CDR3 nucleotides are TGTGCCATCAGTGGCGTTTTCGGGCAGACCTCTGGGGCCAACGTCCTGACTTTC. Protein sequence: CAISGVFGQTSGANVLTF.